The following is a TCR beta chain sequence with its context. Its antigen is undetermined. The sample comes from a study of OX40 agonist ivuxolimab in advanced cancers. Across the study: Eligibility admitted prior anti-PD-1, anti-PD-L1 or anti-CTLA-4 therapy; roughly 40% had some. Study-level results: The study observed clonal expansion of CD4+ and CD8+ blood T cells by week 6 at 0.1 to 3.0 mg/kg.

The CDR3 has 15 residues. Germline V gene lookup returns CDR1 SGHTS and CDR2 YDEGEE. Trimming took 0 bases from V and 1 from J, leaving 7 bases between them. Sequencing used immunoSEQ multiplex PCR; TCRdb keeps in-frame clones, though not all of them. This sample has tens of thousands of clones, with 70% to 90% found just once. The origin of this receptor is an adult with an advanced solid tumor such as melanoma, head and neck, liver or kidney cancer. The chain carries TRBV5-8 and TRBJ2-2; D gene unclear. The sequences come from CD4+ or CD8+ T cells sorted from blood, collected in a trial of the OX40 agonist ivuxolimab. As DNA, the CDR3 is TGTGCCAGCAGCTTGGGACACTGGAACACCGGGGAGCTGTTTTTT. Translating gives CASSLGHWNTGELFF.